The 9 T cell receptor beta chains below come from one sample, sequenced in a study of T cells in Graves' hyperthyroidism and ophthalmopathy. Amplified regions were TCR beta CDR3 sequences from RNA transcripts. HTBI primers were used for first-round RT-PCR of the TCR CDR3. Via MiXCR, TCRdb re-called the multiplex PCR reads, giving one row per CDR3 protein. The sample carries about 600,000 distinct CDR3 sequences, 15% to 20% recorded once. The specimen sequenced was blood. Receptor source: a woman in her thirties or forties with Graves' ophthalmopathy.

The sample holds many counts of this clonotype. The chain has TRBV6-1 and TRBJ2-7; 8 bases agree with TRBD1. V lost 6 bases to trimming and J lost 4 bases; unmatched junction nucleotides: 11. Germline CDR1 reads MNHNS; CDR2 reads SASEGT. This CDR3 comprises 15 residues. CDR3 residues: CASRPGQGGSYEQYF. DNA for the CDR3: TGTGCCAGCAGACCCGGACAGGGCGGATCGTACGAGCAGTACTTC.

This clonotype was found many times. This chain connects TRBV29-1 to TRBJ2-1; 10 bases map to TRBD2. With 4 bases clipped from V and 6 bases from J, the junction kept 6 bases outside the gene matches. In germline, CDR1 is SQVTM, CDR2 ANQGSEA. This CDR3 comprises 14 residues. CDR3 in DNA: TGCAGCGTTGCAGCGGGGGGGGCCCGCAATGAGCAGTTCTTC. Encoded protein: CSVAAGGARNEQFF.

In the case of this clonotype: A much bigger clone sits one base away, suggesting this may be a read error. This rearrangement joins TRBV13 to TRBJ2-1; D is uncertain. The J call may be mistaken, given a closer DNA end match to TRBJ2-7. From germline, CDR1 is PRHDT and CDR2 FYEKMQ (reference sequence). This CDR3 is 15 amino acids long. CDR3 DNA sequence: TGTGCCAGCAGCCACCGGATTTACTCCTACAATGAGCAGTACTTC. This encodes CASSHRIYSYNEQYF.

This clonotype was detected a few times. This chain connects TRBV2 to TRBJ2-2, with D tentatively TRBD1 (7 bases). V was clipped by 4 bases and J by 5 bases, with 17 bases between them. CDR3 size: 16 residues. Germline values: CDR1 SNHLY, CDR2 FYNNEI. The CDR3 DNA is TGTGCCAGCAGTGGGGGGGACAGCCCCTTAACCGGGGAGCTGTTTTTT. It yields the protein CASSGGDSPLTGELFF.

The chain couples TRBV6-1 to TRBJ2-2; perhaps TRBD2 as D (6 bases). CDR3 length equals 17 residues. V gave up 7 bases and J gave up 4 bases, with 22 bases separating them. Germline CDR1 MNHNS, CDR2 SASEGT. CDR3 amino acids: CASTYRGSGGFTGELFF. The CDR3 DNA sequence: TGTGCCAGCACCTACCGCGGTAGCGGCGGGTTCACCGGGGAGCTGTTTTTT.

This clonotype was seen at least ten times. The chain joins TRBV27 to TRBJ2-5; no clear D gene. The length of the CDR3 is 12 residues. Looked up from germline, CDR1 is MNHEY and CDR2 is SMNVEV (reference sequence). Trimming stripped 3 bases from V and 4 bases from J, with 6 bases between. CDR3 sequence reads: CASSFGGETQYF. The DNA for the CDR3 is TGTGCCAGCAGTTTTGGCGGAGAGACCCAGTACTTC.

Regarding this clonotype: Since a much larger clone is just one base distant, this may be a read error. V is TRBV11-2 and J is TRBJ1-4, with 8 nucleotides matching TRBD1. Trimming took 4 bases from V and 10 from J; bases not matched to a gene: 5. The CDR3 length is 13 residues. The germline gives CDR1 SGHAT, CDR2 FQNNGV. The CDR3: CASSSGQGGKLFF. For the CDR3, the DNA is TGTGCCAGCAGCTCAGGACAGGGAGGAAAACTGTTTTTT.

The rearrangement joins TRBV6-1 to TRBJ1-2; tentatively, D is TRBD1 (5 bases). V was shortened by 2 bases and J by 1 base, with 11 bases between the two germline ends. The V gene's germline CDR1 is MNHNS and CDR2 SASEGT. This CDR3 is 15 amino acids long. As DNA, the CDR3 is TGTGCCAGCAGTGAAAGTCGGGGCCTTAACTATGGCTACACCTTC. Its protein is CASSESRGLNYGYTF.

This clonotype showed up many times. The chain employs TRBV18 and TRBJ2-1; the D is unclear. Germline CDR1 is KGHSH and CDR2 is LQKENI. This CDR3 has 14 amino acids. The V end was cut by 3 bases, the J end by 5 bases, with 11 bases between. CDR3 sequence: CASSPRYVHNEQFF. CDR3 DNA: TGTGCCAGCTCACCGAGATATGTGCACAATGAGCAGTTCTTC.